This TCR beta chain was recorded in a study of human T cells and chemical hapten exposure. The overall study: TCR yields differed between samples (mainly from small differences in pooled library volume).

Per germline, CDR1 MNHEY and CDR2 SMNVEV (reference sequence). V was clipped by 3 bases and J by 4 bases, with 12 bases between them. The CDR3 has 15 amino acids. Specified time point: patch test 1, 2 weeks after DPC sensitization. Treatment of the sample: therapeutic diphenylcyclopropenone sensitization with weekly scalp DPC. Unfractionated whole blood was the source from which total RNA was extracted. Points from the study as a whole: Expanded TCRs made up significantly more big CDR3 similarity clusters than controls did.

Concerning this clonotype: Its target is not known.

MiXCR, run by TCRdb on the RACE reads, gives a single entry per CDR3 protein. The sample records 90,000 or so distinct CDR3 sequences, about 10% being singletons. The chain carries TRBV27 and TRBJ2-2; TRBD2 might be the D (5 bases). Sequencing used whole blood, obtained in connection with sensitization to the hapten diphenylcyclopropenone (DPC). The receptor's source is a man in his forties with alopecia areata. Some clones in this sample may be carry-over from other donors' samples. The CDR3 spells CASSFFRGGTGELFF. The CDR3 DNA reads TGTGCCAGCAGTTTCTTCCGGGGTGGCACCGGGGAGCTGTTTTTT.